This passage covers 5 T cell receptor beta chains from one sample sequenced in a study of graft-versus-host responses after intestinal transplantation. The assay was immunoSEQ multiplex PCR, and TCRdb's table has in-frame clones only and misses some. The table includes approximately 32,000 clones, about 94% detected once. Specimen: PBMCs, collected 16 days after intestinal transplant. The receptors originated from a human patient who received an intestinal transplant, so some T cells may come from the graft donor.

This chain connects TRBV2 to TRBJ2-5; D may correspond to TRBD1 or TRBD2 (6 bases each). This CDR3 is built from 12 residues. Germline-derived CDR1 and CDR2 are SNHLY and FYNNEI. V lost 8 bases and J 5 bases, leaving 12 bases between the germline ends. CDR3 residues: CASWGAPETQYF. CDR3 DNA: TGTGCCAGCTGGGGGGCTCCCGAGACCCAGTACTTC. The full variable domain, rest sourced from reference TRBV2 and TRBJ2-5, is EPEVTQTPSHQVTQMGQEVILRCVPISNHLYFYWYRQILGQKVEFLVSFYNNEISEKSEIFDDQFSVERPDGSNFTLKIRSTKLEDSAMYFCASWGAPETQYFGPGTRLLVL.

This clone was counted a single time. The CDR3 region has the DNA TGTGCCAGCAGCTTAGAAAGCGGGAGGGCAGACGAGCAGTTCTTC. Amino acid sequence: CASSLESGRADEQFF. The chain has TRBV7-9 and TRBJ2-1; 10 bases agree with TRBD2. V trimming: 1 base; J trimming: 10 bases; junction bases outside the gene matches: 7. Germline values: CDR1 SEHNR, CDR2 FQNEAQ (reference sequence). The CDR3 has 15 amino acids. The entire variable domain, with the rest obtained from reference TRBV7-9 and TRBJ2-1, is as follows: DTGVSQNPRHKITKRGQNVTFRCDPISEHNRLYWYRQTLGQGPEFLTYFQNEAQLEKSRLLSDRFSAERPKGSFSTLEIQRTEQGDSAMYLCASSLESGRADEQFFGPGTRLTVL.

The gene calls are TRBV7-9 and TRBJ1-6; no firm D call. V was pared by 4 bases and J by 0 bases, with 10 bases between. The CDR3 is 16 amino acids. Per the germline V gene, CDR1 is SEHNR and CDR2 is FQNEAQ (reference sequence). CDR3 amino acids: CASSSREGSYNSPLHF. CDR3 nucleotides: TGTGCCAGCAGCTCGCGGGAGGGCTCCTATAATTCACCCCTCCACTTT.

This CDR3 reads CASSLPVASGRDEQFF. The CDR3 DNA is TGTGCCAGCAGCCTCCCCGTGGCTAGCGGGAGAGATGAGCAGTTCTTC. V gene TRBV9 combines with J gene TRBJ2-1; 10 bases align to TRBD2. Germline values: CDR1 SGDLS, CDR2 YYNGEE. This CDR3 region has 16 residues. With V trimmed by 4 bases and J by 8 bases, 12 bases remained unmatched.

The V and J genes are TRBV27 and TRBJ1-1, with D tentatively TRBD1 (6 bases). Germline loops: CDR1 MNHEY, CDR2 SMNVEV (reference sequence). The CDR3 is 14 amino acids. Deletions cut 5 bases from V and 2 bases from J, with 12 bases between. The chain's CDR3 is CASSVTGRNTEAFF. DNA for the CDR3: TGTGCCAGCAGTGTAACAGGGCGAAACACTGAAGCTTTCTTT.